Following are 18 T cell receptor beta chains from one sample sequenced in a study of shared clonotypes between healthy human individuals (dated by TCRdb to between 2020 and 2021). CD8 naive samples were CD45RO-negative cells positively selected for CCR7, giving a CD45RA+CCR7+ population that excluded TemRA cells. The library was generated by the immunoSEQ multiplex PCR assay. The table was pulled from immuneACCESS by TCRdb, which kept in-frame rearrangements only. Such tables lose some clones; where checked, under half of the loss comes from unresolved V genes, and the rest has no known cause. Here the sample has about 2 million clones; roughly 94% occur a single time. The ten largest clones capture roughly 1% of the sample. Sequences were obtained from naive CD8+ T cells sorted from blood. Taken with the paper, the label for cell subset or site translates to: CD45RA+CCR7+. Every receptor here comes from a man aged 18 to 35 in good health.

This clone was counted once. This chain uses TRBV13 with TRBJ2-5; 14 nucleotides align to TRBD2. V gave up 3 bases and J gave up 3 bases; unmatched junction bases: 3. Looked up from germline, CDR1 is PRHDT and CDR2 is FYEKMQ (reference sequence). The CDR3 loop spans 16 amino acids. The CDR3 DNA sequence: TGTGCCAGCAGCTTGAGGACTAGCGGGGGGAAAGAGACCCAGTACTTC. Translating it yields CASSLRTSGGKETQYF.

This chain's CDR3 is CASSSGGSNQPQHF. CDR3 in DNA: TGTGCCAGCAGTTCGGGGGGGAGCAATCAGCCCCAGCATTTT. The gene calls are TRBV28 and TRBJ1-5; D is perhaps TRBD1 (5 bases). V was trimmed by 4 bases and J by 1 base, leaving 8 bases between them. This CDR3 is 14 amino acids long. Germline V gene sequence: CDR1 MDHEN, CDR2 SYDVKM.

A remark on this clone: The sample carries other DNA sequences with the same CDR3. This chain links TRBV5-4 with TRBJ1-2; the match to TRBD1 covers 11 bases. J lost 6 bases, V lost 4 bases, and 2 bases had no gene match. This CDR3 contains 13 residues. Germline V gene data show CDR1 as SGHNT and CDR2 as YYREEE (reference sequence). Here the CDR3 reads CASSLGQGDGYTF. For the CDR3, the DNA is TGTGCCAGCAGCCTGGGACAGGGGGATGGCTACACCTTC. The complete variable domain, with remaining parts taken from reference TRBV5-4 and TRBJ1-2, reads ETGVTQSPTHLIKTRGQQVTLRCSSQSGHNTVSWYQQALGQGPQFIFQYYREEENGRGNFPPRFSGLQFPNYSSELNVNALELDDSALYLCASSLGQGDGYTFGSGTRLTVV.

This sequence joins TRBV10-2 and TRBJ2-3; 12 bases are a match to TRBD2. This CDR3 has 17 residues. Per germline, CDR1 WSHSY and CDR2 SAAADI. Trimming removed 9 bases from V and 1 base from J; junction bases left unmatched: 11. The CDR3 here is CASLPLAGGYGTDTQYF. The CDR3 bases are TGCGCCAGTTTACCTCTAGCGGGGGGGTATGGCACAGATACGCAGTATTTT.

J is TRBJ1-4 and V is TRBV30; possible D gene TRBD1, 5 bases. The CDR3 sequence is 13 residues long. Germline values: CDR1 GTSNPN, CDR2 SVGIG (reference sequence). Deletions cut 1 base from V and 8 bases from J, with 11 bases between. Written as DNA, the CDR3 is TGTGCCTGGAGTGGGGGAGGGGACGAAAAACTGTTTTTT. Translated, it gives CAWSGGGDEKLFF.

V gene TRBV11-2 combines with J gene TRBJ1-2; D gene unclear. The CDR3 length is 11 residues. Trimming shortened V by 4 bases and J by 7 bases, and 7 bases separated the two germline ends. The germline gives CDR1 SGHAT, CDR2 FQNNGV. In DNA, the CDR3 is TGTGCCAGCAGCTCTTGGGGTGGCTACACCTTC. Its protein product is CASSSWGGYTF. The whole variable domain, remainder taken from reference TRBV11-2 and TRBJ1-2, is EAGVAQSPRYKIIEKRQSVAFWCNPISGHATLYWYQQILGQGPKLLIQFQNNGVVDDSQLPKDRFSAERLKGVDSTLKIQPAKLEDSAVYLCASSSWGGYTFGSGTRLTVV.

This chain connects TRBV4-1 to TRBJ1-3; D is uncertain. Trimming removed 0 bases from V and 3 bases from J, with 9 bases in between. Per germline, CDR1 MGHRA and CDR2 YSYEKL. There are 15 residues in the CDR3. The CDR3 here is CASSQDLGNGNTIYF. In nucleotides, the CDR3 is TGCGCCAGCAGCCAAGATTTGGGGAATGGAAACACCATATATTTT.

This clone was detected only once. The V and J genes are TRBV28 and TRBJ2-1; the D gene is possibly TRBD1 (6 bases). The V gene lost 5 bases and the J gene lost 2 bases, with 13 bases spanning the gap. The CDR3 consists of 15 residues. Germline CDR1 reads MDHEN; CDR2 reads SYDVKM. CDR3 loop: CASSPLGAPYNEQFF. CDR3 coding DNA: TGTGCCAGCAGTCCGTTGGGGGCCCCCTACAATGAGCAGTTCTTC.

The chain combines TRBV7-9 with TRBJ2-1; 14 bases are shared with TRBD2. The CDR3 runs 15 residues. Trimming cost V 4 bases and J 9 bases; bases outside gene matches: 5. The V gene's germline CDR1 is SEHNR and CDR2 FQNEAQ (reference sequence). As DNA, the CDR3 is TGTGCCAGCAGCTCGGGACTAGCGGGAGTGCTTGAGCAGTTCTTC. This sequence encodes CASSSGLAGVLEQFF.

CDR3 in DNA: TGTGCCAGCAGCTTTTTGGCAGTTGAGCAGTTCTTC. Amino acids: CASSFLAVEQFF. The chain combines TRBV7-9 with TRBJ2-1; D ambiguous. The CDR3 covers 12 residues. CDR1 and CDR2 (germline): SEHNR, FQNEAQ (reference sequence). V was pared by 3 bases and J by 9 bases, with 9 bases between.

The chain employs TRBV5-8 and TRBJ1-4; D gene uncertain. Trimming left V 2 bases short and J 5 bases short, with 10 bases between. Looked up from germline, CDR1 is SGHTS and CDR2 is YDEGEE. This CDR3 has 14 amino acids. The CDR3 protein is CASSLTRVNEKLFF. In nucleotides, the CDR3 is TGTGCCAGCAGCTTAACAAGGGTGAATGAAAAACTGTTTTTT.

This CDR3 is CASSHPQQGNTQYF. The CDR3 nucleotides are TGTGCCAGCAGTCACCCTCAGCAGGGAAATACGCAGTATTTT. This chain uses TRBV6-6 with TRBJ2-3, with a possible D match to TRBD1 (5 bases). This CDR3 region has 14 residues. The germline V gene has CDR1 MNHNY and CDR2 SVGAGI (reference sequence). The ends were cut back, 5 bases at V and 7 bases at J, with 16 bases in the middle.

The chain recombines TRBV29-1 with TRBJ2-7, with D possibly being TRBD1 (6 bases). The CDR3 runs to 11 residues. The germline V and J ends were trimmed by 6 bases and 6 bases, with 12 bases remaining between them. Germline V gene data show CDR1 as SQVTM and CDR2 as ANQGSEA. The CDR3 loop reads CSVPQGSEQYF. CDR3 coding DNA: TGCAGCGTGCCACAGGGTTCCGAGCAGTACTTC.

V and J are TRBV6-1 and TRBJ1-2; D perhaps matches TRBD1 (5 bases). The CDR3 totals 16 residues. From germline, CDR1 is MNHNS and CDR2 SASEGT. Trimming cost V 4 bases and J 3 bases, with 18 bases left between them. The CDR3 region has the DNA TGTGCCAGCAGTGGGACGCCGGGACCCAACGACTATGGCTACACCTTC. Amino acid sequence: CASSGTPGPNDYGYTF.

The chain combines TRBV28 with TRBJ2-5; D possibly uses TRBD1 or TRBD2 (6 bases each). Germline assignment: CDR1 MDHEN and CDR2 SYDVKM. Trimming removed 5 bases at V and 1 base at J, with 20 bases between. The CDR3 sequence is 17 residues long. CDR3 residues: CASSPAPGGLPQETQYF. Here the CDR3 DNA reads TGTGCCAGCAGTCCCGCTCCCGGGGGCCTCCCCCAAGAGACCCAGTACTTC.

This clone appeared a single time. This specimen includes other DNA sequences encoding the same CDR3. The chain joins TRBV27 to TRBJ1-5; D not certain. The CDR3 loop spans 12 amino acids. V was shortened by 5 bases and J by 6 bases, with 8 bases between the two germline ends. Germline CDR1 reads MNHEY; CDR2 reads SMNVEV (reference sequence). CDR3 coding DNA: TGTGCCAGCAGTCTCCCGGGTCAGCCCCAGCATTTT. This gives the protein CASSLPGQPQHF.

The genes are TRBV7-9 and TRBJ1-2, with D tentatively TRBD1 (5 bases). The CDR3 has 15 amino acids. Germline CDR1 SEHNR, CDR2 FQNEAQ (reference sequence). The ends were cut back, 5 bases at V and 0 bases at J, with 13 bases in the middle. This chain's CDR3 is CASSKTEAPNYGYTF. DNA for the CDR3: TGTGCCAGCAGCAAGACAGAGGCGCCTAACTATGGCTACACCTTC.

The chain carries TRBV2 and TRBJ2-3, with TRBD1 matching 7 bases. The CDR3 length is 14 residues. Germline V gene sequence: CDR1 SNHLY, CDR2 FYNNEI. After removal of 5 bases from V and 3 bases from J, the junction contained 5 bases not matched to a gene. The CDR3 region is CASSSGQLTDTQYF. The CDR3, as DNA: TGTGCCAGCAGTTCGGGACAGTTGACAGATACGCAGTATTTT.